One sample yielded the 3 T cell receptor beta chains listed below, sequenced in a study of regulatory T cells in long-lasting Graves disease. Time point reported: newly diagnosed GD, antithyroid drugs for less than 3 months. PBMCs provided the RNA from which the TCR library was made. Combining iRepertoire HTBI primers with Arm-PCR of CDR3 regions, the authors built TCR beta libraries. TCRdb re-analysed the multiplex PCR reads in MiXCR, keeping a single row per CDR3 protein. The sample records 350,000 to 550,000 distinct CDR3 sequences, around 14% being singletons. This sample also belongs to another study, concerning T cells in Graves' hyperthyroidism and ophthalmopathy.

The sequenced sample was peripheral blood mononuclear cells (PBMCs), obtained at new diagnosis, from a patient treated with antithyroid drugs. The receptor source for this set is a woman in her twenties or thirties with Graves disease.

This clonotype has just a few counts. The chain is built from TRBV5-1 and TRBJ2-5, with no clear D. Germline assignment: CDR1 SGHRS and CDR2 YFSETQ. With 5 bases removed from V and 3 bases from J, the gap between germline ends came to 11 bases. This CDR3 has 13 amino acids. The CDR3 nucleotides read TGCGCCAGCAGTTTGCGACTCGAAGAGACCCAGTACTTC. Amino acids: CASSLRLEETQYF. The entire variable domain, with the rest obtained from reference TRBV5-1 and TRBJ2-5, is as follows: KAGVTQTPRYLIKTRGQQVTLSCSPISGHRSVSWYQQTPGQGLQFLFEYFSETQRNKGNFPGRFSGRQFSNSRSEMNVSTLELGDSALYLCASSLRLEETQYFGPGTRLLVL.

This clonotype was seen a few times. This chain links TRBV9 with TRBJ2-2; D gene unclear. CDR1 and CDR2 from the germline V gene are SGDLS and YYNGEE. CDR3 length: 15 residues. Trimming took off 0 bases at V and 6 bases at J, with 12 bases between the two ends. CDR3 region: CASSVERASAGELFF. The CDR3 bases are TGTGCCAGCAGCGTAGAGCGAGCGTCTGCCGGGGAGCTGTTTTTT.

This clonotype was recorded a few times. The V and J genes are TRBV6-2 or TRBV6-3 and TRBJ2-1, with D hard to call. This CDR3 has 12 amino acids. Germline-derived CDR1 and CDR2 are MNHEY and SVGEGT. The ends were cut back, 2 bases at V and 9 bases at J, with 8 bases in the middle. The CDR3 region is CASSYGFGEQFF. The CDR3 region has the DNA TGTGCCAGCAGTTACGGGTTCGGTGAGCAGTTCTTC.